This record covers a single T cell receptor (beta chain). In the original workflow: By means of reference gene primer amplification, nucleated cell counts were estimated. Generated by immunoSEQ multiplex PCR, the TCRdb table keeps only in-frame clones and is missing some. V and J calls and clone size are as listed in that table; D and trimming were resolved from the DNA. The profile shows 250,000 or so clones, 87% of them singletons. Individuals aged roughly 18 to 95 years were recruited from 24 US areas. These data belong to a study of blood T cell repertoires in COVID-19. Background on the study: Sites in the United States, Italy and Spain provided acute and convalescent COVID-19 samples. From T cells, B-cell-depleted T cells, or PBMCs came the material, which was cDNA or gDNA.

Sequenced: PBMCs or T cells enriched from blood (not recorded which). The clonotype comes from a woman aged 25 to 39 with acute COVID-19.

CDR3 DNA sequence: TGTGCCAGCAGTTACGGAACGGGGGGATCTGAGCAGTACTTC. Translating gives CASSYGTGGSEQYF. The rearrangement joins TRBV6-5 to TRBJ2-7, with 7 bases identical to TRBD2. Germline V lookup: CDR1 MNHEY, CDR2 SVGAGI. This CDR3 has 14 amino acids. Germline trimming cut 2 bases from V and 7 bases from J; bases unmatched to any gene: 8.